This TCR beta chain was retrieved from a study of T cells in Graves' hyperthyroidism and ophthalmopathy. This CDR3 has 15 amino acids. Germline CDR1 reads MNHNS; CDR2 reads SASEGT. Trimming removed 2 bases from V and 1 base from J, with 9 bases in between. On this clonotype: Likely a read error: the CDR3 ends without its conserved phenylalanine or tryptophan.

RNA transcripts were the template for amplifying TCR beta CDR3 regions. A first-round RT-PCR of the TCR CDR3 used the HTBI primer set. TCRdb re-called the multiplex PCR reads through MiXCR, storing one row per CDR3 protein. The data show 650,000 to 850,000 distinct CDR3 sequences, with roughly 20% seen just once and roughly a sixth held by the top ten. V usage is TRBV6-1 and J usage is TRBJ1-5; D remains ambiguous. The sequence came from a woman between 50 and 59 years old with Graves' hyperthyroidism that later progressed to Graves' ophthalmopathy. Sequencing was carried out using blood. The CDR3 is CASSEMDLSNQPQHL. In nucleotides, the CDR3 is TGTGCCAGCAGTGAAATGGACTTGAGCAATCAGCCCCAGCATCTT.